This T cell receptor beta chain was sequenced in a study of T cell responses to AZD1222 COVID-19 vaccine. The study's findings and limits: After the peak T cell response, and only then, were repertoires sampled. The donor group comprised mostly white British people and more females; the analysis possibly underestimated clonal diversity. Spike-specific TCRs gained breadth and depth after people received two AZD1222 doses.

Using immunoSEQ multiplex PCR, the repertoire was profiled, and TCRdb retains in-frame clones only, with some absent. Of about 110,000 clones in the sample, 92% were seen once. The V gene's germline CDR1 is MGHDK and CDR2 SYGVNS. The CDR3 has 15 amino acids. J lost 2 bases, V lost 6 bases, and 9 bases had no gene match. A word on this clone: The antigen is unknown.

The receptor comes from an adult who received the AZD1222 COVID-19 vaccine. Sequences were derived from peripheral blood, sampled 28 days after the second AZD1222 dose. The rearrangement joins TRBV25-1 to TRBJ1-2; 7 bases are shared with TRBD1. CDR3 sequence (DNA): TGTGCCAGCAGCCCTTTCGCAGGGGGGAACTATGGCTACACCTTC. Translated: CASSPFAGGNYGYTF.